The 8 T cell receptor beta chains below come from one sample, sequenced in a study of OX40 agonist ivuxolimab in advanced cancers. Method: immunoSEQ multiplex PCR; TCRdb's copy keeps in-frame clones and lacks some. Of tens of thousands of clones listed, more than 80% are singletons. Sequences were derived from CD4+ or CD8+ T cells sorted from blood, sampled in a trial of the OX40 agonist ivuxolimab. The receptors come from an adult with an advanced solid tumor such as melanoma, head and neck, liver or kidney cancer.

The chain recombines TRBV7-2 with TRBJ1-5; 7 positions agree with TRBD1. The CDR3 contains 13 residues. Per the germline V gene, CDR1 is SGHTA and CDR2 is FQGNSA. With V trimmed by 2 bases and J by 9 bases, 4 bases remained unmatched. For the CDR3, the DNA is TGTGCCAGCAGCTTAACGGACAGGCGGCCCCAGCATTTT. It codes for CASSLTDRRPQHF.

The chain links TRBV11-2 to TRBJ2-3, with unresolved D. V was trimmed by 5 bases and J by 0 bases, leaving 12 bases between them. This CDR3 is 15 amino acids long. The germline V gene encodes CDR1 SGHAT and CDR2 FQNNGV. The CDR3 here is CASSKNSASTDTQYF. CDR3 bases: TGTGCCAGCAGCAAGAACAGCGCTAGCACAGATACGCAGTATTTT.

The rearrangement joins TRBV2 to TRBJ1-5; D is ambiguous. Per the germline V gene, CDR1 is SNHLY and CDR2 is FYNNEI. The CDR3 consists of 13 residues. Trimming stripped 6 bases from V and 5 bases from J, with 11 bases between. CDR3 sequence (DNA): TGTGCCAGCAGCCGGAACGGGGATCAGCCCCAGCATTTT. Amino acid sequence: CASSRNGDQPQHF.

This clone was seen only once. This chain connects TRBV27 to TRBJ1-3; unclear D gene. Germline V gene data show CDR1 as MNHEY and CDR2 as SMNVEV (reference sequence). V lost 3 bases to trimming and J lost 1 base, with 4 bases between them. The CDR3 has 13 amino acids. CDR3 sequence: CASSFSSGNTIYF. In nucleotides, the CDR3 is TGTGCCAGCAGTTTTTCATCTGGAAACACCATATATTTT.

The chain combines TRBV28 with TRBJ2-3; 10 bases are a match to TRBD2. The CDR3 totals 16 residues. From germline, CDR1 is MDHEN and CDR2 SYDVKM. Trimming cost V 3 bases and J 7 bases; bases outside gene matches: 10. The CDR3 protein is CASSFRAGGQENTQYF. The CDR3 DNA reads as TGTGCCAGCAGTTTCAGAGCGGGGGGGCAAGAAAATACGCAGTATTTT.

The chain combines TRBV14 with TRBJ2-5, with 7 positions matching TRBD1. Germline loops: CDR1 SGHDN, CDR2 FVKESK. This CDR3 comprises 16 residues. Losses at the gene ends were 4 bases for V and 3 bases for J; bases not matched to a gene: 11. The CDR3 DNA is TGTGCCAGCAGCCGCAGGACAGGTTACCCTAAAGAGACCCAGTACTTC. Translating gives CASSRRTGYPKETQYF.

This clone was counted a single time. The chain recombines TRBV4-2 with TRBJ2-5; 13 bases are a match to TRBD2. The J call may be incorrect, as the DNA end agrees better with TRBJ2-7. This CDR3 has 19 residues. CDR1 is LGHNA, CDR2 YNFKEQ, per germline. Here the CDR3 DNA reads TGTGCCAGCAGCCCGACTAGCGGGGGGTCAAAGAAGGGATCCTACGAGCAGTACTTC. Its translation is CASSPTSGGSKKGSYEQYF.

The V and J genes are TRBV5-8 and TRBJ2-5; D may be TRBD2 (6 bases). The CDR3 extends over 15 amino acids. V lost 5 bases, J lost 2 bases, and 16 bases lay in between. Looked up from germline, CDR1 is SGHTS and CDR2 is YDEGEE. CDR3 protein: CASRGRGLAQETQYF. CDR3 sequence (DNA): TGTGCCAGCAGGGGTCGGGGACTGGCGCAAGAGACCCAGTACTTC.